These 30 T cell receptor beta chains were sequenced from one sample in a study of T-cell memory formation after mild COVID-19. TCRdb reanalysed the 5' RACE reads using MiXCR and keeps one entry per CDR3 protein. This table holds approximately 190,000 distinct CDR3 sequences, about a sixth found once. Sample: PBMCs or a T cell subset sorted from them (not recorded which). The receptors derive from an adult woman who had mild COVID-19 (a few samples of this study predate the infection). Cell type and time point are not known.

The gene calls are TRBV7-9 and TRBJ2-6; no definite D call. The CDR3 has 12 amino acids. The ends were cut back, 11 bases at V and 0 bases at J, with 5 bases in the middle. Germline V gene lookup returns CDR1 SEHNR and CDR2 FQNEAQ (reference sequence). CDR3 protein: CAYPSGANVLTF. As DNA, the CDR3 is TGTGCCTACCCCTCTGGGGCCAACGTCCTGACTTTC.

The rearrangement uses TRBV4-2 and TRBJ2-7, with 8 bases lining up with TRBD1. Looked up from germline, CDR1 is LGHNA and CDR2 is YNFKEQ. CDR3 length: 17 residues. J lost 1 base, V lost 3 bases, and 11 bases had no gene match. CDR3 DNA: TGTGCCAGCAGCCAGTTAGGAGGGACAGGCCGATCCTACGAGCAGTACTTC. This gives the protein CASSQLGGTGRSYEQYF.

A few counts support this clonotype. The chain carries TRBV3-1 and TRBJ2-7; 9 positions match TRBD1. CDR1 is LGHDT, CDR2 YNNKEL, per germline (reference sequence). V dropped 1 base and J dropped 6; count of bases not matched to a gene: 7. The CDR3 has 15 residues. CDR3 sequence: CASSQGGTGGGEQYF. Written as DNA, the CDR3 is TGTGCCAGCAGCCAAGGAGGTACAGGGGGCGGCGAGCAGTACTTC.

The CDR3 spells CASKSQGSLNYGYTF. The CDR3 DNA reads as TGTGCCAGCAAATCGCAGGGGTCTTTAAACTATGGCTACACCTTC. This chain joins TRBV12-3 or TRBV12-4 and TRBJ1-2, with a weak D call TRBD1 (6 bases). V was clipped by 7 bases and J by 2 bases, with 17 bases between them. CDR3 length: 15 residues.

J is TRBJ2-3 and V is TRBV9; D might be TRBD2 (5 bases). The CDR3 runs to 13 residues. Germline V gene sequence: CDR1 SGDLS, CDR2 YYNGEE. Trimming shortened V by 2 bases and J by 2 bases, and 6 bases separated the two germline ends. The CDR3 coding sequence is TGTGCCAGCAGCGTTGACTACACAGATACGCAGTATTTT. This translates into CASSVDYTDTQYF. The whole variable domain, filled in from reference TRBV9 and TRBJ2-3, reads DSGVTQTPKHLITATGQRVTLRCSPRSGDLSVYWYQQSLDQGLQFLIQYYNGEERAKGNILERFSAQQFPDLHSELNLSSLELGDSALYFCASSVDYTDTQYFGPGTRLTVL.

This clonotype has a count of ten or more. V and J are TRBV7-9 and TRBJ2-1; D may be TRBD2 (5 bases). Germline V gives CDR1 SEHNR, CDR2 FQNEAQ (reference sequence). This CDR3 spans 15 amino acids. Trimming cost V 4 bases and J 6 bases, with 16 bases left between them. CDR3: CASSSGLPPGNEQFF. CDR3 bases: TGTGCCAGCAGCTCCGGACTCCCGCCGGGCAATGAGCAGTTCTTC.

This clonotype was detected ten times or more. The chain employs TRBV3-1 and TRBJ2-3, with 11 bases fitting TRBD2. The CDR3 loop spans 15 amino acids. Per the germline V gene, CDR1 is LGHDT and CDR2 is YNNKEL (reference sequence). Trimming cost V 4 bases and J 2 bases; bases outside gene matches: 2. The CDR3 bases are TGTGCCAGCAGCCTGACTAGCGGGGACACAGATACGCAGTATTTT. Residues: CASSLTSGDTDTQYF.

This clonotype showed up just a few times. The chain joins TRBV24-1 to TRBJ2-3; maybe TRBD1 (5 bases). Trimming took off 10 bases at V and 2 bases at J, with 12 bases between the two ends. This CDR3 has 13 residues. Germline loops: CDR1 KGHDR, CDR2 SFDVKD. For the CDR3, the DNA is TGTGCCACGGCTAGACAGAACACAGATACGCAGTATTTT. Its protein product is CATARQNTDTQYF.

This clonotype appeared a few times. The rearrangement joins TRBV10-3 to TRBJ1-1, with D perhaps matching TRBD1 (5 bases). V was shortened by 7 bases and J by 1 base, with 10 bases between the two germline ends. Germline V gene sequence: CDR1 ENHRY, CDR2 SYGVKD. The CDR3 runs to 13 residues. CDR3 sequence: CAIKGEKNTEAFF. For the CDR3, the DNA is TGTGCCATCAAAGGGGAGAAGAACACTGAAGCTTTCTTT.

This clonotype was counted many times. V is TRBV12-3 or TRBV12-4 and J is TRBJ1-5, with 7 nucleotides matching TRBD1. V gave up 5 bases and J gave up 2 bases; unmatched junction bases: 12. The CDR3 is 17 residues long. The CDR3 sequence is CASSHNRGEWGNQPQHF. The CDR3 DNA reads TGTGCCAGCAGTCATAACAGGGGCGAATGGGGCAATCAGCCCCAGCATTTT.

This clonotype was observed a handful of times. The V call is TRBV12-3 or TRBV12-4, the J call TRBJ1-5; D gene unclear. This CDR3 contains 11 residues. Trimming removed 7 bases at V and 11 bases at J, with 12 bases between. Written as DNA, the CDR3 is TGTGCCAGCACCTTTGGTGAGTCCCAGCATTTT. This translates into CASTFGESQHF.

The V gene is TRBV10-3, the J gene TRBJ1-2, with D unclear. Per the germline V gene, CDR1 is ENHRY and CDR2 is SYGVKD. V lost 2 bases to trimming and J lost 1 base, with 8 bases between them. This CDR3 region has 14 residues. This chain's CDR3 is CAISEGGDNYGYTF. As DNA, the CDR3 is TGTGCCATCAGTGAGGGCGGGGATAACTATGGCTACACCTTC.

The chain has TRBV12-3 or TRBV12-4 and TRBJ2-6, with D possibly TRBD1 on 6 matching bases. V was shortened by 3 bases and J by 2 bases, with 8 bases between the two germline ends. The CDR3 has 15 residues. The CDR3, as DNA: TGTGCCAGCAGTTTTGAGGGGGCTGGGGCCAACGTCCTGACTTTC. It yields the protein CASSFEGAGANVLTF.

The V call is TRBV24-1, the J call TRBJ2-4, with D perhaps TRBD2 (5 bases). Germline V gives CDR1 KGHDR, CDR2 SFDVKD. V was shortened by 4 bases and J by 4 bases, with 7 bases between the two germline ends. This CDR3 has 13 residues. CDR3 sequence (DNA): TGTGCCACCAGTGACCGGGGAAAAAACATTCAGTACTTC. Translation gives CATSDRGKNIQYF.

The V gene is TRBV29-1, the J gene TRBJ2-2, with D maybe TRBD1 (6 bases). The CDR3 runs to 15 residues. Germline CDR1 is SQVTM and CDR2 is ANQGSEA. V lost 6 bases and J 2 bases, leaving 16 bases between the germline ends. Here the CDR3 DNA reads TGCAGCGTAGTGACAGGTTCTATTAACACCGGGGAGCTGTTTTTT. Encoded protein: CSVVTGSINTGELFF.

This clonotype has just a few counts. The rearrangement joins TRBV5-5 to TRBJ1-2; no clear D gene. V lost 6 bases and J 0 bases, leaving 9 bases between the germline ends. Germline V CDR1 and CDR2: SGHKS, YYEKEE (reference sequence). The CDR3 loop spans 13 amino acids. CDR3 in amino acids: CASIRGTNYGYTF. DNA for the CDR3: TGTGCCAGCATCCGCGGTACTAACTATGGCTACACCTTC.

This clonotype was counted ten times or more. The gene calls are TRBV7-3 and TRBJ2-5; D not resolved. The CDR3 extends over 13 amino acids. The germline CDR1 and CDR2 sequences are SGHTA and FQGTGA. V lost 5 bases and J 3 bases, leaving 10 bases between the germline ends. CDR3 sequence reads: CASSLGMKETQYF. The CDR3 DNA is TGTGCCAGCAGCCTAGGGATGAAAGAGACCCAGTACTTC.

The CDR3: CASSYSGSRHTQYF. Written as DNA, the CDR3 is TGTGCCAGCAGTTACTCAGGTAGCCGCCATACGCAGTATTTT. The chain links TRBV6-5 to TRBJ2-3; D is unclear. CDR1 and CDR2 (germline): MNHEY, SVGAGI. The CDR3 runs 14 residues. Trimming shortened V by 0 bases and J by 7 bases, and 11 bases separated the two germline ends.

This clonotype was detected a few times. The genes are TRBV4-1 and TRBJ1-1, with a possible D match to TRBD1 (5 bases). CDR3 length equals 15 residues. V gave up 4 bases and J gave up 1 base, with 13 bases separating them. CDR1 MGHRA and CDR2 YSYEKL come from the germline V gene. The CDR3 DNA sequence: TGCGCCAGCAGCCCCTTCCCGAGGGGGAACACTGAAGCTTTCTTT. Translated, it gives CASSPFPRGNTEAFF.

The CDR3 nucleotides read TGTGCCAGCAGCTTATTAGCCTATGGACAGACAGTATACAATGAGCAGTTCTTC. Encoded protein: CASSLLAYGQTVYNEQFF. The chain couples TRBV7-9 to TRBJ2-1; weak D call: TRBD1 (6 bases). The CDR3 totals 18 residues. Trimming took off 2 bases at V and 4 bases at J, with 21 bases between the two ends. The germline V gene encodes CDR1 SEHNR and CDR2 FQNEAQ (reference sequence).

The chain combines TRBV29-1 with TRBJ2-3; possible D gene TRBD1, 5 bases. The CDR3 runs 14 residues. V dropped 5 bases and J dropped 0 bases, with 12 bases sitting between them. Germline CDR1 and CDR2: SQVTM and ANQGSEA. The CDR3 nucleotides read TGCAGCGTTTCCCCAGGGCGGAGCACAGATACGCAGTATTTT. Its translation is CSVSPGRSTDTQYF.

This clonotype was seen ten or more times. The chain uses TRBV9 and TRBJ1-2; D is ambiguous. V gave up 5 bases and J gave up 2 bases, with 10 bases separating them. The CDR3 is 13 residues long. Germline CDR1 SGDLS, CDR2 YYNGEE. The CDR3 sequence: CASSPDMNYGYTF. The CDR3 DNA sequence: TGTGCCAGCAGTCCCGACATGAACTATGGCTACACCTTC.

This clonotype has more than one count but fewer than ten. This chain uses TRBV7-8 with TRBJ1-1; D is unclear. This CDR3 is 13 amino acids long. Germline CDR1 SGHVS, CDR2 FQNEAQ. Trimming shortened V by 5 bases and J by 1 base, and 8 bases separated the two germline ends. CDR3: CASSSHTNTEAFF. The CDR3 coding sequence is TGTGCCAGCAGCAGCCACACGAACACTGAAGCTTTCTTT.

The V call is TRBV11-3, the J call TRBJ2-1; 14 bases are a match to TRBD2. J lost 10 bases, V lost 1 base, and 12 bases had no gene match. Germline CDR1 is SGHNT and CDR2 is YENEEA. The CDR3 covers 18 residues. The CDR3 DNA sequence: TGTGCCAGCAGCTTAGTGTATTGGGGACTAGCGGGAGCGAGAGAGCAGTTCTTC. Encoded protein: CASSLVYWGLAGAREQFF.

The chain uses TRBV12-3 or TRBV12-4 and TRBJ1-2, with D unclear. Trimming shortened V by 6 bases and J by 6 bases, and 11 bases separated the two germline ends. The CDR3 loop spans 12 amino acids. The CDR3 loop reads CASSLWKDGYTF. The CDR3 nucleotides are TGTGCCAGCAGCCTGTGGAAGGATGGCTACACCTTC.

This clonotype came up a few times. This chain uses TRBV28 with TRBJ2-1, with D possibly matching TRBD2 (6 bases). Germline V gene data show CDR1 as MDHEN and CDR2 as SYDVKM. CDR3 length: 14 residues. Trimming shortened V by 3 bases and J by 8 bases, and 14 bases separated the two germline ends. CDR3 sequence: CASSFRRRRDEQFF. DNA for the CDR3: TGTGCCAGCAGTTTCCGGCGGAGGAGGGATGAGCAGTTCTTC. Full variable domain (outside the CDR3, taken from reference TRBV28 and TRBJ2-1): DVKVTQSSRYLVKRTGEKVFLECVQDMDHENMFWYRQDPGLGLRLIYFSYDVKMKEKGDIPEGYSVSREKKERFSLILESASTNQTSMYLCASSFRRRRDEQFFGPGTRLTVL.

The chain is built from TRBV6-6 and TRBJ2-3; 9 bases line up with TRBD1. Per germline, CDR1 MNHNY and CDR2 SVGAGI (reference sequence). CDR3 size: 15 residues. Trimming took 5 bases from V and 0 from J; bases not matched to a gene: 3. The CDR3 DNA sequence: TGTGCCAGCAGTACAGGGGGCCGGAGCACAGATACGCAGTATTTT. It encodes CASSTGGRSTDTQYF.

The chain combines TRBV18 with TRBJ2-7, with 9 positions matching TRBD1. Germline V lookup: CDR1 KGHSH, CDR2 LQKENI. CDR3 length: 16 residues. With 1 base clipped from V and 4 bases from J, the junction kept 8 bases outside the gene matches. CDR3 DNA sequence: TGTGCCAGCTCACCACGCGCCGGGACAGGGCCATACGAGCAGTACTTC. It translates to CASSPRAGTGPYEQYF.

This clonotype was seen only a few times. This chain's CDR3 is CASRNFGTEKETQYF. The CDR3 nucleotides read TGCGCCAGCAGGAATTTCGGGACAGAGAAAGAGACCCAGTACTTC. The chain couples TRBV5-1 to TRBJ2-5, with 7 bases identical to TRBD1. The trim removed 5 bases at V and 3 bases at J, leaving 10 bases unmatched. CDR3 length: 15 residues. CDR1 and CDR2 (germline): SGHRS, YFSETQ.

The genes are TRBV7-2 and TRBJ2-5; 10 bases are a match to TRBD2. V was clipped by 3 bases and J by 5 bases; unmatched bases: 6. Germline values: CDR1 SGHTA, CDR2 FQGNSA. The length of the CDR3 is 15 residues. Written as DNA, the CDR3 is TGTGCCAGCAGCTTGGGACTAGCGCTTCGGGAGACCCAGTACTTC. Translation: CASSLGLALRETQYF.